One sample yielded the 15 T cell receptor beta chains listed below, sequenced in a study of control samples from healthy donors and cancer patients. Measured with immunoSEQ multiplex PCR; TCRdb has only the in-frame clones, and not every one. Among 150,000 to 200,000 clones listed, 90% to 95% were seen once. Sample: blood. Receptors originate from a woman aged 55-70 years in good health.

V usage is TRBV9 and J usage is TRBJ2-3; 9 nucleotides align to TRBD2. CDR1 is SGDLS and CDR2 is YYNGEE in the germline V gene. V shed 0 bases and J 4 bases; nucleotides not matched to a gene: 6. The CDR3 covers 16 residues. Written as DNA, the CDR3 is TGTGCCAGCAGCGTAGTTTTAGCGGGGGCGGCAGATACGCAGTATTTT. This gives the protein CASSVVLAGAADTQYF.

In this sample, this clone turned up once. The rearrangement uses TRBV4-3 and TRBJ2-1, with a weak D call TRBD2 (5 bases). Trimming removed 3 bases at V and 2 bases at J, with 11 bases between. This CDR3 has 15 residues. Per the germline V gene, CDR1 is LGHNA and CDR2 is YSLEER. CDR3 loop: CASSQMRAPYNEQFF. CDR3 DNA: TGCGCCAGCAGCCAGATGAGGGCACCCTACAATGAGCAGTTCTTC.

This chain links TRBV9 with TRBJ1-6, with 7 bases identical to TRBD1. Germline-derived CDR1 and CDR2 are SGDLS and YYNGEE. This CDR3 is built from 16 residues. The junction had 8 bases not matched to a gene; V was cut back by 0 bases and J by 8 bases. CDR3 in amino acids: CASSVGLDRADSPLHF. The CDR3 DNA follows: TGTGCCAGCAGCGTAGGCCTTGACAGGGCTGATTCACCCCTCCACTTT. Supplemented by reference TRBV9 and TRBJ1-6, the full variable domain reads DSGVTQTPKHLITATGQRVTLRCSPRSGDLSVYWYQQSLDQGLQFLIQYYNGEERAKGNILERFSAQQFPDLHSELNLSSLELGDSALYFCASSVGLDRADSPLHFGNGTRLTVT.

The chain joins TRBV19 to TRBJ1-4; D unclear. This CDR3 has 15 residues. Germline lookup yields CDR1 LNHDA and CDR2 SQIVND (reference sequence). Deletions cut 0 bases from V and 8 bases from J, with 13 bases between. CDR3 sequence reads: CASSIDLVSGEKLFF. The DNA for the CDR3 is TGTGCCAGTAGTATAGATCTGGTTTCGGGGGAAAAACTGTTTTTT.

This rearrangement joins TRBV30 to TRBJ1-2; perhaps TRBD1 as D (6 bases). The CDR3 is made up of 13 amino acids. Trimming removed 0 bases at V and 4 bases at J, with 9 bases between. Germline lookup yields CDR1 GTSNPN and CDR2 SVGIG (reference sequence). The CDR3 loop is CAWSVQGGYGYTF. DNA for the CDR3: TGTGCCTGGAGTGTACAAGGGGGCTATGGCTACACCTTC.

The gene calls are TRBV5-1 and TRBJ1-2, with 9 positions matching TRBD1. The V gene's germline CDR1 is SGHRS and CDR2 YFSETQ. The CDR3 is 17 amino acids. V gave up 4 bases and J gave up 4 bases; unmatched junction bases: 14. The CDR3 coding sequence is TGCGCCAGCAGCCCGGGACAGGGTACAGAATTTGCCTATGGCTACACCTTC. This encodes CASSPGQGTEFAYGYTF.

CDR3 sequence: CASSLAGQGETQYF. In DNA, the CDR3 is TGCGCCAGCAGCTTGGCCGGGCAGGGAGAGACCCAGTACTTC. The chain carries TRBV5-1 and TRBJ2-5; D might be TRBD1 (5 bases). Germline V gene data show CDR1 as SGHRS and CDR2 as YFSETQ. Trimming left V 0 bases short and J 4 bases short, with 10 bases between. There are 14 residues in the CDR3. Complete variable domain (other parts from reference TRBV5-1 and TRBJ2-5): KAGVTQTPRYLIKTRGQQVTLSCSPISGHRSVSWYQQTPGQGLQFLFEYFSETQRNKGNFPGRFSGRQFSNSRSEMNVSTLELGDSALYLCASSLAGQGETQYFGPGTRLLVL.

V gene TRBV28 combines with J gene TRBJ1-4, with 9 bases aligning to TRBD1. V dropped 3 bases and J dropped 7; count of bases not matched to a gene: 3. The germline CDR1 and CDR2 sequences are MDHEN and SYDVKM. The CDR3 is 14 residues long. CDR3 nucleotides: TGTGCCAGCAGTTTGGGGACAGGGCTTGAAAAACTGTTTTTT. Its translation: CASSLGTGLEKLFF.

This clone has a single count. The conserved closing phenylalanine or tryptophan is absent in this CDR3, likely reflecting a read error. The DNA is omitted, as the CDR3 cannot be located on it reliably, and the CDR3 follows TCRdb's listing. CDR3 sequence: CASSLAFDGPFV. This chain connects TRBV7-9 to TRBJ1-2; TRBD1, as called in the table, went unchecked against the DNA. The germline CDR1 and CDR2 sequences are SEHNR and FQNEAQ (reference sequence). The CDR3 is 12 amino acids in total, end residues counted.

This rearrangement joins TRBV4-3 to TRBJ1-3; D call uncertain. Deletions cut 3 bases from V and 0 bases from J, with 9 bases between. Germline lookup yields CDR1 LGHNA and CDR2 YSLEER. There are 15 residues in the CDR3. This CDR3 reads CASSHDGSSGNTIYF. In nucleotides, the CDR3 is TGCGCCAGCAGCCACGACGGAAGCTCTGGAAACACCATATATTTT.

The genes are TRBV7-9 and TRBJ1-2; 7 bases are a match to TRBD1. Trimming removed 5 bases from V and 4 bases from J; junction bases left unmatched: 7. The CDR3 extends over 14 amino acids. Germline V gene data show CDR1 as SEHNR and CDR2 as FQNEAQ (reference sequence). In DNA form, the CDR3 reads TGTGCCAGCAGCCGAAGACAGGGCCCCTATGGCTACACCTTC. Amino acids: CASSRRQGPYGYTF.

The CDR3 DNA reads TGTGCCAGCAGGGGGGCAGAGTACAATGAGCAGTTCTTC. Protein sequence: CASRGAEYNEQFF. The rearrangement links TRBV7-9 to TRBJ2-1; tentative D call: TRBD1 (6 bases). This CDR3 is built from 13 residues. Looked up from germline, CDR1 is SEHNR and CDR2 is FQNEAQ (reference sequence). Trimming removed 6 bases at V and 4 bases at J, with 10 bases between.

The chain has TRBV27 and TRBJ1-6; D gene ambiguous. V shed 6 bases and J shed 11 bases, with 8 bases lying between them. Germline-derived CDR1 and CDR2 are MNHEY and SMNVEV (reference sequence). The CDR3 is 11 residues long. The CDR3 region is CASRSAPPLHF. The CDR3, as DNA: TGTGCCAGCAGGTCTGCCCCACCCCTCCACTTT.

The gene calls are TRBV5-1 and TRBJ2-5; D is perhaps TRBD1 (5 bases). V was cut by 2 bases and J by 0 bases, with 14 bases left in between. CDR3 length equals 16 residues. The V gene's germline CDR1 is SGHRS and CDR2 YFSETQ. CDR3 in DNA: TGCGCCAGCAGCTTAAGGGGTCAGATGTACCAAGAGACCCAGTACTTC. Translation: CASSLRGQMYQETQYF.

V gene TRBV27 combines with J gene TRBJ2-5; the match to TRBD2 covers 8 bases. Germline CDR1 is MNHEY and CDR2 is SMNVEV (reference sequence). This CDR3 comprises 13 residues. Trimming removed 6 bases from V and 5 bases from J; junction bases left unmatched: 5. CDR3 region: CASRKGLAETQYF. The DNA for the CDR3 is TGTGCCAGCAGGAAAGGACTAGCCGAGACCCAGTACTTC.